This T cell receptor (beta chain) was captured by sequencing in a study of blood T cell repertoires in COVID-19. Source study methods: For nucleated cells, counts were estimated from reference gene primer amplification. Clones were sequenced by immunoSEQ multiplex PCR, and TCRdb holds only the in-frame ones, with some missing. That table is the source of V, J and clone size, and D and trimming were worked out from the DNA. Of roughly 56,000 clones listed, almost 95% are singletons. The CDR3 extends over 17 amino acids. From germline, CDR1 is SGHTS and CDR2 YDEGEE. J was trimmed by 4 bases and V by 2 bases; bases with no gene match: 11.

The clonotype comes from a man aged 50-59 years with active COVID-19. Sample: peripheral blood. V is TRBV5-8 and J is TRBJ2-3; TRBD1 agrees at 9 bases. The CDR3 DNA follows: TGTGCCAGCAGCTTAGGGACAGGGTTTCGTTCGGCAGATACGCAGTATTTT. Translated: CASSLGTGFRSADTQYF.